This is a list of T cell receptor beta chains from one sample in a study of human T cells and chemical hapten exposure. TCRdb used MiXCR to reprocess the RACE reads, holding one entry per CDR3 protein. Seen here are roughly 70,000 distinct CDR3 sequences, about 32% observed once, and the top ten hold about 9.6%. The material was whole blood, obtained in connection with sensitization to the hapten diphenylcyclopropenone (DPC). The receptor set was obtained from a man between 35 and 55 years old with alopecia areata. Some clones in this sample may be carry-over from other donors' samples. Both conserved end residues are part of each CDR3. The D gene is left open where the match is weak. Size is omitted from some rows. Given values are once, few, many or a class for expanded clones.

v_gene,d_gene,j_gene,abundance,CDR3nt,CDR3aa
TRBV6-1,-,TRBJ2-7,few,TGTGCCAGCAGTGAATTAGGGGCAGGGGAGCAGTACTTC,CASSELGAGEQYF
TRBV7-3,-,TRBJ2-1,-,TGTGCCAGCAGCGGAGGGCAGGGTCCCAATGAGCAGTTCTTC,CASSGGQGPNEQFF
TRBV20-1,TRBD2,TRBJ2-5,-,TGCAGTGCTAGGGAGCGGGAGGCTACCGGGACCCAGTACTTC,CSAREREATGTQYF
TRBV5-1,-,TRBJ2-7,few,TGCGCCAGCAGCTTAATTAGCGGACCACGCCACGAGCAGTACTTC,CASSLISGPRHEQYF
TRBV20-1,-,TRBJ1-1,few,TGCAGTGCTCTTCCGAGGGACACTGAAGCTTTCTTT,CSALPRDTEAFF
TRBV20-1,-,TRBJ2-2,-,TGCAGTGCTAGTGAACGGACGAACACCGGGGAGCTGTTTTTT,CSASERTNTGELFF
TRBV10-3,-,TRBJ2-7,few,TGTGCCATCAGTGAGCGCAACGAGCAGTACTTC,CAISERNEQYF
TRBV10-3,-,TRBJ2-7,once,TGTGCCATCAGTGAGCCAGGGCGTTCCGAGCAGTACTTC,CAISEPGRSEQYF
TRBV6-1,TRBD1,TRBJ2-7,-,TGTGCCAGCAGTGCCCGGACAGGGCCCTACGAGCAGTACTTC,CASSARTGPYEQYF
TRBV6-6,-,TRBJ2-7,-,TGTGCCAGCAGCAAGGATCACTCCTACGAGCAGTACTTC,CASSKDHSYEQYF
TRBV5-1,TRBD2,TRBJ2-3,few,TGCGCCAGCAGCACCGGACTAGCGGGAGGTACCTCTACCACAGATACGCAGTATTTT,CASSTGLAGGTSTTDTQYF
TRBV29-1,TRBD2,TRBJ2-7,-,TGCAGCGTTCTCCCAGCGGGAGGGTGGGAGCAGTACTTC,CSVLPAGGWEQYF
TRBV6-1,-,TRBJ1-1,few,TGTGCCAGCAGTGAAGAGTGGGCTTACACCACTGAAGCTTTCTTT,CASSEEWAYTTEAFF
TRBV10-3,-,TRBJ2-7,few,TGTGCCATCAGGCAGGGGTCCTACGAGCAGTACTTC,CAIRQGSYEQYF
TRBV7-2,TRBD2,TRBJ2-4,-,TGTGCCAGCAGCTCCGGGGGGTCTGTAGCCAAAAACATTCAGTACTTC,CASSSGGSVAKNIQYF
TRBV7-2,-,TRBJ1-4,few,TGTGCCAGCAGCGGGGTGGACGAAAAACTGTTTTTT,CASSGVDEKLFF
TRBV29-1,TRBD2,TRBJ2-1,few,TGCAGCGTTTCTAGCGGGAGGGGCTACAATGAGCAGTTCTTC,CSVSSGRGYNEQFF
TRBV5-1,TRBD2,TRBJ2-1,-,TGCGCCAGCAGCTTGACTAGCGGGGTCTACAATGAGCAGTTCTTC,CASSLTSGVYNEQFF
TRBV7-2,-,TRBJ1-4,-,TGTGCCAGCAGCGTAGGACCTGGAGGCTATGAAAAACTGTTTTTT,CASSVGPGGYEKLFF
TRBV20-1,TRBD2,TRBJ2-7,few,TGCAGTGCTCCCCCCGGGGGGGGGAGGGCCGGCGAGCAGTACTTC,CSAPPGGGRAGEQYF
TRBV20-1,-,TRBJ2-1,-,TGCAGTGCTAGTAGGGGGAGAGCGGTGGATGAGCAGTTCTTC,CSASRGRAVDEQFF
TRBV20-1,TRBD1,TRBJ2-2,few,TGCAGTGCCACCAAACCAGGGACAGGGAACACCGGGGAGCTGTTTTTT,CSATKPGTGNTGELFF
TRBV27,-,TRBJ2-5,few,TGTGCCAGCAGTTCCGGGACCCAGCTTGGCGCCCAGTACTTC,CASSSGTQLGAQYF
TRBV7-9,-,TRBJ1-2,few,TGTGCCAGCAGCCTAGCCGAGGGGCAGGGGAGTGGCTACACCTTC,CASSLAEGQGSGYTF
TRBV20-1,-,TRBJ2-7,few,TGCAGTGCTAGTCAGGACTACTACGAGCAGTACTTC,CSASQDYYEQYF
TRBV4-1,TRBD2,TRBJ2-3,few,TGCGCCAGCAGCCTAGGGATAGGAGCGGGAGCTCAGTATTTT,CASSLGIGAGAQYF
TRBV12-3/TRBV12-4,-,TRBJ1-2,-,TGTGCCAGCAGTTTGCTTTCAGGGAAGGATGGCTACACCTTC,CASSLLSGKDGYTF
TRBV29-1,-,TRBJ1-4,few,TGCAGCGTTGGCTGGGGGGAAGAAAAACTGTTTTTT,CSVGWGEEKLFF
TRBV28,TRBD1,TRBJ1-5,-,TGTGCCAGCAGACCGGGACAGGGGATTCAGCCCCAGCATTTT,CASRPGQGIQPQHF
TRBV5-1,TRBD1,TRBJ1-1,-,TGCGCCAGCAGTTCCGGGACAGGGGCCCCTCGGGGCACTGAAGCTTTCTTT,CASSSGTGAPRGTEAFF
TRBV6-1,-,TRBJ2-2,few,TGTGCCAGCAGGAGAAGAGAGGACAGTACGAACACCGGGGAGCTGTTTTTT,CASRRREDSTNTGELFF
TRBV18,TRBD2,TRBJ2-7,once,TGTGCCAGCTCACCACCAGGGAGGGACTCCTACGAGCAGTACTTC,CASSPPGRDSYEQYF
TRBV4-2,-,TRBJ1-4,few,TGTGCCAGCAGCCAAGTGGGGGCAAGTAATGAAAAACTGTTTTTT,CASSQVGASNEKLFF